This T cell receptor (beta chain) was sequenced for a study of cytomegalovirus exposure and HLA in healthy donors. Measured with immunoSEQ multiplex PCR; TCRdb has only the in-frame clones, and not every one. The table has about 140,000 clones, about nine tenths seen once. CDR3 length: 14 amino acids. The J segment lost 3 bases and the V segment lost 3 bases, leaving 5 bases of the junction unmatched. Germline lookup yields CDR1 LNHDA and CDR2 SQIVND (reference sequence). Study conclusions and caveats: For most TCR sequences rarity was the rule, although some public TCRs occurred in many donors. In a later analysis, first-cohort TCR clusters were found to tend to co-occur in the 120 or so validation repertoires. It was reported that the classifier diagnosed cytomegalovirus status with high specificity and sensitivity in both the original and validation cohorts. It was fewer than 200 TCR beta chains that were listed as cytomegalovirus-associated.

Regarding this clone: Its antigen is undetermined.

The sample consisted of PBMCs. The V and J genes are TRBV19 and TRBJ2-7, with 7 bases that match TRBD2. This clonotype originated in a man between 18 and 29 years old in good health and CMV-seronegative. CDR3 nucleotide sequence: TGTGCCAGTAGTATCGGGGGGACCCTCTACGAGCAGTACTTC. Residues: CASSIGGTLYEQYF.